The 27 T cell receptor beta chains in this list originate from one sample, sequenced in a study of T cells after yellow fever vaccination. TCRdb reanalysed the 5' RACE reads using MiXCR and keeps one entry per CDR3 protein. Among approximately 300,000 distinct CDR3 sequences listed, over 8.5% were seen once. The sequencing used CD4+ T cells sorted from PBMCs, collected 45 days after the yellow fever booster vaccination. Every receptor here comes from a man aged 18 to 29 who received the YFV17D yellow fever vaccine.

This clonotype has at least ten counts. The genes are TRBV4-2 and TRBJ1-2, with a tentative D call TRBD1 (5 bases). V was clipped by 2 bases and J by 10 bases, with 17 bases between them. Looked up from germline, CDR1 is LGHNA and CDR2 is YNFKEQ. CDR3 size: 14 residues. The CDR3 nucleotides read TGTGCCAGCAGCCAACTCGGGGGAACAGGCAACTACACCTTC. This codes for CASSQLGGTGNYTF.

This clonotype has just a few counts. The genes are TRBV7-3 and TRBJ2-5, with D perhaps TRBD2 (5 bases). V lost 2 bases and J 2 bases, leaving 15 bases between the germline ends. CDR3 length equals 16 residues. The germline CDR1 and CDR2 sequences are SGHTA and FQGTGA. The CDR3 loop is CASSLSSGLGQETQYF. CDR3 nucleotide sequence: TGTGCCAGCAGCTTATCGTCTGGACTGGGGCAAGAGACCCAGTACTTC.

This clonotype was found a few times. The CDR3 here is CASSVRTGTYNEQFF. In DNA form, the CDR3 reads TGTGCCAGCAGTGTACGGACAGGGACCTACAATGAGCAGTTCTTC. The V gene is TRBV27, the J gene TRBJ2-1, with 8 bases fitting TRBD1. CDR3 length: 15 residues. Trimming at V came to 5 bases and at J to 2 bases, leaving 5 bases not matched to a gene. Germline CDR1 MNHEY, CDR2 SMNVEV (reference sequence).

Only a few counts were recorded for this clonotype. This chain uses TRBV5-4 with TRBJ2-3; D not resolved. Trimming pared 1 base from V and 5 bases from J, leaving 11 bases between. The length of the CDR3 is 14 residues. The V gene's germline CDR1 is SGHNT and CDR2 YYREEE (reference sequence). The CDR3 DNA follows: TGTGCCAGCAGCTTGCCTAGACCTGAAGATACGCAGTATTTT. Translating it yields CASSLPRPEDTQYF. Variable domain in full (rest from reference TRBV5-4 and TRBJ2-3): ETGVTQSPTHLIKTRGQQVTLRCSSQSGHNTVSWYQQALGQGPQFIFQYYREEENGRGNFPPRFSGLQFPNYSSELNVNALELDDSALYLCASSLPRPEDTQYFGPGTRLTVL.

This clonotype turned up a few times. The rearrangement joins TRBV7-2 to TRBJ2-5, with TRBD2 matching 7 bases. The CDR3 extends over 14 amino acids. Germline CDR1 and CDR2: SGHTA and FQGNSA. V shed 5 bases and J 5 bases; nucleotides not matched to a gene: 8. The DNA of the CDR3 is TGTGCCAGCAGCACCATGACTAGCAGCGAGACCCAGTACTTC. Its protein is CASSTMTSSETQYF.

The J gene is TRBJ1-2, the V gene TRBV7-9; no clear D. Trimming stripped 2 bases from V and 7 bases from J, with 11 bases between. The germline V gene encodes CDR1 SEHNR and CDR2 FQNEAQ (reference sequence). This CDR3 spans 13 amino acids. CDR3 loop: CASSLMAGGGYTF. The CDR3 nucleotides are TGTGCCAGCAGCTTAATGGCAGGCGGTGGCTACACCTTC.

The chain combines TRBV5-4 with TRBJ2-7; D may be TRBD1 (6 bases). Germline values: CDR1 SGHNT, CDR2 YYREEE (reference sequence). Deletions cut 1 base from V and 3 bases from J, with 8 bases between. This CDR3 has 13 amino acids. The CDR3 coding sequence is TGTGCCAGCAGCTTGATAGGGGGCTACGAGCAGTACGTC. Residues: CASSLIGGYEQYV.

This chain connects TRBV4-1 to TRBJ2-2, with TRBD2 identical over 12 bases. The CDR3 is 16 residues long. J was trimmed by 3 bases and V by 10 bases; bases with no gene match: 9. Germline V gene sequence: CDR1 MGHRA, CDR2 YSYEKL. CDR3 in amino acids: CATRLAGARDTGELFF. The CDR3 DNA reads as TGCGCCACCCGACTAGCGGGGGCCCGAGACACCGGGGAGCTGTTTTTT.

In this sample, this clonotype turned up many times. CDR3 in amino acids: CAWSFLGTNEKLFF. In nucleotides, the CDR3 is TGTGCCTGGAGTTTTCTCGGAACTAATGAAAAACTGTTTTTT. This sequence joins TRBV30 and TRBJ1-4; D is undetermined. CDR3 size: 14 residues. V was cut by 2 bases and J by 1 base, with 8 bases left in between. Germline-derived CDR1 and CDR2 are GTSNPN and SVGIG (reference sequence).

This clonotype was counted ten times or more. The CDR3 DNA reads as TGTGCCAGCAAAAAGGAGGGTTCGGATACGCAGTATTTT. Its protein product is CASKKEGSDTQYF. This sequence joins TRBV6-2 or TRBV6-3 and TRBJ2-3; TRBD2 might be the D (6 bases). V lost 7 bases and J lost 6, with 14 bases in between. The length of the CDR3 is 13 residues. CDR1 MNHEY and CDR2 SVGEGT come from the germline V gene.

The gene calls are TRBV20-1 and TRBJ2-5; D is perhaps TRBD2 (6 bases). Between the trimmed V and J ends, which lost 2 bases and 7 bases, there was a span of 14 bases. Germline loops: CDR1 DFQATT, CDR2 SNEGSKA (reference sequence). This CDR3 is 13 amino acids long. CDR3 sequence: CSARMAGMRTQYF. In DNA form, the CDR3 reads TGCAGTGCTAGAATGGCGGGGATGCGGACCCAGTACTTC.

This clonotype has just a few counts. CDR3 residues: CASSRLGAGANVLTF. In DNA, the CDR3 is TGTGCCAGCAGTCGACTCGGGGCTGGGGCCAACGTCCTGACTTTC. J is TRBJ2-6 and V is TRBV2, with D maybe TRBD2 (5 bases). Germline CDR1 and CDR2: SNHLY and FYNNEI. Trimming removed 5 bases from V and 2 bases from J, with 10 bases in between. This CDR3 is 15 amino acids long.

Only a few counts were recorded for this clonotype. The V gene is TRBV7-2, the J gene TRBJ1-2; TRBD1 matches at 7 bases. This CDR3 is 14 amino acids long. Trimming at V came to 4 bases and at J to 7 bases, leaving 9 bases not matched to a gene. Germline V gene data show CDR1 as SGHTA and CDR2 as FQGNSA. CDR3 sequence reads: CASSSSTGRAGYTF. The CDR3 DNA reads TGTGCCAGCAGCTCCTCGACAGGGAGGGCTGGCTACACCTTC.

This sequence joins TRBV7-2 and TRBJ1-2; 7 bases agree with TRBD1. Germline values: CDR1 SGHTA, CDR2 FQGNSA. The V gene end was trimmed by 4 bases and the J gene end by 1 base; junction bases not matched to a gene: 3. The CDR3 covers 14 residues. The CDR3 DNA follows: TGTGCCAGCAGCTCTTACAGGGGTAACTATGGCTACACCTTC. Translated, it gives CASSSYRGNYGYTF.

V usage is TRBV29-1 and J usage is TRBJ1-1; 8 nucleotides align to TRBD1. V was clipped by 8 bases and J by 1 base; unmatched bases: 6. This CDR3 region has 13 residues. Germline CDR1 and CDR2: SQVTM and ANQGSEA. In DNA form, the CDR3 reads TGCAGCACACACAGGGGGACGAACACTGAAGCTTTCTTT. This encodes CSTHRGTNTEAFF.

The V call is TRBV5-6, the J call TRBJ2-7; a possible D gene is TRBD2 (6 bases). The germline V and J ends were trimmed by 6 bases and 1 base, with 11 bases remaining between them. The CDR3 has 13 residues. The germline V gene has CDR1 SGHDT and CDR2 YYEEEE. The CDR3 spells CASTKAGSYEQYV. In nucleotides, the CDR3 is TGTGCCAGCACTAAGGCGGGGTCCTACGAGCAGTACGTC.

This clonotype was counted only a few times. The chain is built from TRBV7-2 and TRBJ1-2; D may be TRBD1 (6 bases). V was trimmed by 5 bases and J by 2 bases, leaving 12 bases between them. The CDR3 spans 14 residues. Germline CDR1 and CDR2: SGHTA and FQGNSA. CDR3 amino acids: CASSPITGNYGYTF. In nucleotides, the CDR3 is TGTGCCAGCAGCCCAATCACAGGGAACTATGGCTACACCTTC.

This clonotype has just a few counts. The rearrangement joins TRBV7-9 to TRBJ2-2; D not resolved. Germline-derived CDR1 and CDR2 are SEHNR and FQNEAQ (reference sequence). CDR3 size: 12 residues. V lost 8 bases, J lost 1 base, and 5 bases lay in between. CDR3 coding DNA: TGTGCCAGCGGGGAGAACACCGGGGAGCTGTTTTTT. Translated: CASGENTGELFF.

The gene calls are TRBV18 and TRBJ1-4, with 7 bases lining up with TRBD1. This CDR3 has 14 residues. V gave up 4 bases and J gave up 10 bases; unmatched junction bases: 9. Looked up from germline, CDR1 is KGHSH and CDR2 is LQKENI. The CDR3 sequence is CASSRDRDRGKLFF. The CDR3 bases are TGTGCCAGCTCACGAGACAGGGACCGCGGAAAACTGTTTTTT.

This chain uses TRBV6-5 with TRBJ2-5, with a weak D call TRBD2 (5 bases). The CDR3 extends over 15 amino acids. Germline V gene data show CDR1 as MNHEY and CDR2 as SVGAGI. Between the trimmed V and J ends, which lost 3 bases and 4 bases, there was a span of 15 bases. The CDR3 sequence is CASSYSWSRAETQYF. CDR3 DNA sequence: TGTGCCAGCAGTTATTCGTGGTCGAGGGCAGAGACCCAGTACTTC.

This clonotype has more than one count but fewer than ten. The rearrangement links TRBV27 to TRBJ2-1, with D possibly matching TRBD2 (5 bases). V was trimmed by 2 bases and J by 5 bases, leaving 10 bases between them. Germline loops: CDR1 MNHEY, CDR2 SMNVEV (reference sequence). This CDR3 contains 14 residues. The chain's CDR3 is CASSLEGPDNEQFF. CDR3 in DNA: TGTGCCAGCAGTTTAGAGGGTCCCGACAATGAGCAGTTCTTC.

This clonotype was counted between two and nine times. The chain couples TRBV16 to TRBJ2-7; TRBD1 might be the D (7 bases). Germline V gene data show CDR1 as KGHSY and CDR2 as FQNENV. V shed 3 bases and J shed 2 bases, with 11 bases lying between them. This CDR3 spans 14 amino acids. Here the CDR3 reads CASSQTGTPYEQYF. Here the CDR3 DNA reads TGTGCCAGCAGCCAGACAGGGACTCCCTACGAGCAGTACTTC. The full variable domain, rest sourced from reference TRBV16 and TRBJ2-7, is GEEVAQTPKHLVRGEGQKAKLYCAPIKGHSYVFWYQQVLKNEFKFLISFQNENVFDETGMPKERFSAKCLPNSPCSLEIQATKLEDSAVYFCASSQTGTPYEQYFGPGTRLTVT.

The genes are TRBV7-6 and TRBJ1-2, with 9 bases fitting TRBD1. The CDR3 loop spans 15 amino acids. V lost 3 bases and J lost 8; bases outside the gene matches: 10. Germline V CDR1 and CDR2: SGHVS, FNYEAQ. The CDR3 DNA sequence: TGTGCCAGCAGCTTGGGGACAGGGAAATTTTGGGGCTACACCTTC. Its protein product is CASSLGTGKFWGYTF.

This clonotype was observed at least ten times. The chain is built from TRBV5-5 and TRBJ2-1; D not certain. The germline V and J ends were trimmed by 1 base and 4 bases, with 6 bases remaining between them. Germline V gene data show CDR1 as SGHKS and CDR2 as YYEKEE (reference sequence). This CDR3 contains 13 residues. CDR3 amino acids: CASSLLGYNEQFF. DNA for the CDR3: TGTGCCAGCAGCTTGCTGGGGTACAATGAGCAGTTCTTC.

The DNA for the CDR3 is TGTGCCAGCAGCTTTCGGCCAAACTATGGCTACACCTTC. Its translation: CASSFRPNYGYTF. The chain has TRBV5-6 and TRBJ1-2; unclear D gene. Trimming shortened V by 2 bases and J by 2 bases, and 7 bases separated the two germline ends. The V gene's germline CDR1 is SGHDT and CDR2 YYEEEE. This CDR3 is built from 13 residues.

This clonotype was counted between two and nine times. The chain couples TRBV12-3 or TRBV12-4 to TRBJ2-1; 8 positions match TRBD2. V dropped 6 bases and J dropped 7; count of bases not matched to a gene: 17. The CDR3 is 17 amino acids. As DNA, the CDR3 is TGTGCCAGCAGCCCCTCCGGGGTGGCGGGGGGTTATAATGAGCAGTTCTTC. Residues: CASSPSGVAGGYNEQFF.

CDR3 nucleotides: TGCGCCAGCAGCCAAGACGGAGGGTGGAGTGAAGCTTTCTTT. It codes for CASSQDGGWSEAFF. The chain links TRBV4-3 to TRBJ1-1; D remains unclear. Germline loops: CDR1 LGHNA, CDR2 YSLEER. The CDR3 consists of 14 residues. V lost 0 bases and J 7 bases, leaving 12 bases between the germline ends.